Below are 28 T cell receptor beta chains sequenced from a single sample in a study of T cells after posttransplantation cyclophosphamide. Assay used: immunoSEQ multiplex PCR; TCRdb lists only in-frame clones, some missing. The sample has some 12,000 clones; 80% to 90% are singletons. Cyclophosphamide on days +3 and +4 followed busulfan-fludarabine conditioning and a marrow graft. Sample: PBMCs, taken after allogeneic stem cell transplant with posttransplant cyclophosphamide. The receptors shown here come from a female patient aged 50-59 years who received an allogeneic stem cell transplant from a related donor, was CMV-positive, and had no GVHD. These T cells may partly come from the graft donor.

This clone showed up just once. This chain links TRBV28 with TRBJ2-5; maybe TRBD1 (5 bases). Judging by the DNA end, TRBJ2-7 fits better; the J call may be wrong. Germline V gene data show CDR1 as MDHEN and CDR2 as SYDVKM. The CDR3 is 14 amino acids. The CDR3 spells CASSFVQGTDEQYF. As DNA, the CDR3 is TGTGCCAGCAGTTTCGTGCAGGGCACTGACGAGCAGTACTTC.

The rearrangement links TRBV11-2 to TRBJ2-1; 8 bases map to TRBD2. The CDR3 covers 14 residues. The germline CDR1 and CDR2 sequences are SGHAT and FQNNGV. V shed 0 bases and J 15 bases; nucleotides not matched to a gene: 10. CDR3 amino acids: CASSLDGVAGQPFF. CDR3 DNA: TGTGCCAGCAGCTTAGATGGGGTAGCGGGGCAACCGTTCTTC. The variable domain in full, with the rest retrieved from reference TRBV11-2 and TRBJ2-1, is EAGVAQSPRYKIIEKRQSVAFWCNPISGHATLYWYQQILGQGPKLLIQFQNNGVVDDSQLPKDRFSAERLKGVDSTLKIQPAKLEDSAVYLCASSLDGVAGQPFFGPGTRLTVL.

V usage is TRBV6-1 and J usage is TRBJ2-7, with TRBD1 matching over 8 bases. V gave up 7 bases and J gave up 1 base; unmatched junction bases: 9. The CDR3 loop spans 15 amino acids. The V gene's germline CDR1 is MNHNS and CDR2 SASEGT. The CDR3 DNA is TGTGCCAGCACTAACGACAGGGGAGCGTCCTACGAGCAGTACTTC. This sequence encodes CASTNDRGASYEQYF.

A note on this clone: This CDR3 is also generated by other DNA sequences in the sample. The chain recombines TRBV5-1 with TRBJ2-1, with 12 bases that match TRBD2. CDR3 length equals 15 residues. The J segment lost 9 bases and the V segment lost 2 bases, leaving 6 bases of the junction unmatched. Germline V gene lookup returns CDR1 SGHRS and CDR2 YFSETQ. The CDR3 bases are TGCGCCAGCAGCTTCACGACTAGCGGGGGAGGTGAGCAGTTCTTC. This codes for CASSFTTSGGGEQFF.

This clone was seen only a few times. The chain is built from TRBV6-1 and TRBJ1-2, with no clear D. This CDR3 has 15 residues. Trimming cost V 1 base and J 0 bases, with 9 bases left between them. The germline V gene encodes CDR1 MNHNS and CDR2 SASEGT. In DNA, the CDR3 is TGTGCCAGCAGTGAAGGTAGACTTGCTAACTATGGCTACACCTTC. Translation: CASSEGRLANYGYTF.

This clone was counted a few times. The genes are TRBV18 and TRBJ1-4, with D hard to call. V was cut by 4 bases and J by 5 bases, with 5 bases left in between. Germline V CDR1 and CDR2: KGHSH, LQKENI. The CDR3 extends over 12 amino acids. The CDR3 DNA sequence: TGTGCCAGCTCACGGAGAAATGAAAAACTGTTTTTT. Protein sequence: CASSRRNEKLFF.

The chain couples TRBV7-9 to TRBJ1-5; maybe TRBD1 (5 bases). The CDR3 is made up of 17 amino acids. The germline gives CDR1 SEHNR, CDR2 FQNEAQ (reference sequence). Trimming took off 4 bases at V and 3 bases at J, with 19 bases between the two ends. This CDR3 reads CASSSTTRGGDNQPQHF. CDR3 DNA sequence: TGTGCCAGCAGCTCAACGACCCGGGGGGGGGACAATCAGCCCCAGCATTTT.

The J gene is TRBJ2-3, the V gene TRBV7-3, with 11 bases fitting TRBD2. V dropped 5 bases and J dropped 1; count of bases not matched to a gene: 5. The CDR3 runs to 16 residues. Germline V gene data show CDR1 as SGHTA and CDR2 as FQGTGA. The CDR3 region has the DNA TGTGCCAGCAGCCCTGTGGGACTAGCGGGCACAGATACGCAGTATTTT. Translated, it gives CASSPVGLAGTDTQYF.

The rearrangement links TRBV6-5 to TRBJ2-5; weak D call: TRBD2 (5 bases). Germline CDR1 is MNHEY and CDR2 is SVGAGI. This CDR3 is 13 amino acids long. Between the trimmed V and J ends, which lost 5 bases and 4 bases, there was a span of 11 bases. The CDR3 nucleotides read TGTGCCAGCAGTGAATATGGAGGAGAGACCCAGTACTTC. Residues: CASSEYGGETQYF.

The chain employs TRBV5-4 and TRBJ2-5, with a tentative D call TRBD1 (5 bases). V lost 0 bases, J lost 2 bases, and 14 bases lay in between. Looked up from germline, CDR1 is SGHNT and CDR2 is YYREEE (reference sequence). The length of the CDR3 is 16 residues. CDR3 bases: TGTGCCAGCAGCTTGGCCTTACAGGACCAGCAAGAGACCCAGTACTTC. It specifies CASSLALQDQQETQYF.

This chain links TRBV7-2 with TRBJ1-3; possibly TRBD1 for D (5 bases). CDR1 and CDR2 (germline): SGHTA, FQGNSA. CDR3 length equals 14 residues. V dropped 1 base and J dropped 3 bases, with 7 bases sitting between them. CDR3 protein: CASSLEGVGNTIYF. CDR3 sequence (DNA): TGTGCCAGCAGCTTAGAAGGGGTTGGAAACACCATATATTTT.

The chain recombines TRBV7-3 with TRBJ2-5, with TRBD1 matching 7 bases. V was clipped by 5 bases and J by 2 bases; unmatched bases: 2. The CDR3 spans 13 residues. Germline assignment: CDR1 SGHTA and CDR2 FQGTGA. CDR3 region: CASSRTGQETQYF. In DNA, the CDR3 is TGTGCCAGCAGCAGGACAGGTCAAGAGACCCAGTACTTC. The full variable domain, completed using reference TRBV7-3 and TRBJ2-5, is GAGVSQTPSNKVTEKGKYVELRCDPISGHTALYWYRQSLGQGPEFLIYFQGTGAADDSGLPNDRFFAVRPEGSVSTLKIQRTERGDSAVYLCASSRTGQETQYFGPGTRLLVL.

This chain links TRBV19 with TRBJ2-2; D gene ambiguous. Trimming took off 1 base at V and 4 bases at J, with 10 bases between the two ends. The CDR3 extends over 15 amino acids. The germline gives CDR1 LNHDA, CDR2 SQIVND (reference sequence). In DNA, the CDR3 is TGTGCCAGTAGTATAGTAAACTCATTCACCGGGGAGCTGTTTTTT. It is translated as CASSIVNSFTGELFF.

The chain carries TRBV6-1 and TRBJ2-3, with TRBD1 matching over 10 bases. V shed 4 bases and J 4 bases; nucleotides not matched to a gene: 2. The germline CDR1 and CDR2 sequences are MNHNS and SASEGT. The CDR3 sequence is 14 residues long. In DNA form, the CDR3 reads TGTGCCAGCAGTGGGGACAGGGGTTCAGATACGCAGTATTTT. This translates into CASSGDRGSDTQYF.

This clone was detected only a few times. This chain joins TRBV27 and TRBJ1-1; D is possibly TRBD1 (6 bases). This CDR3 contains 13 residues. Germline CDR1 MNHEY, CDR2 SMNVEV (reference sequence). Between the trimmed V and J ends, which lost 6 bases and 3 bases, there was a span of 11 bases. CDR3 coding DNA: TGTGCCAGCAGCAAAGGGGGTTACACTGAAGCTTTCTTT. It translates to CASSKGGYTEAFF.

This sequence joins TRBV12-5 and TRBJ1-3; possibly TRBD1 for D (5 bases). The germline V gene encodes CDR1 LGHNT and CDR2 FRNRAP. With 5 bases removed from V and 2 bases from J, the gap between germline ends came to 10 bases. The CDR3 is 14 residues long. This CDR3 is CASGAGTPGNTIYF. The CDR3 DNA follows: TGTGCTAGTGGTGCGGGGACTCCTGGAAACACCATATATTTT.

This clone was seen only once. The V and J genes are TRBV5-1 and TRBJ2-3, with 7 bases fitting TRBD1. Germline assignment: CDR1 SGHRS and CDR2 YFSETQ. CDR3 length: 15 amino acids. V was pared by 1 base and J by 5 bases, with 7 bases of the junction left unmatched. The CDR3 protein is CASSLLPTGEDTQYF. CDR3 DNA: TGCGCCAGCAGCTTGCTCCCCACAGGGGAAGATACGCAGTATTTT.

This chain connects TRBV5-1 to TRBJ1-4; 11 bases match TRBD1. CDR1 is SGHRS and CDR2 is YFSETQ in the germline V gene. Trimming removed 4 bases from V and 6 bases from J; junction bases left unmatched: 8. The CDR3 covers 16 residues. CDR3 loop: CASSRDRDRGDEKLFF. The CDR3 nucleotides read TGCGCCAGCAGCAGAGACCGGGACAGGGGGGATGAAAAACTGTTTTTT.

J is TRBJ1-4 and V is TRBV12-5; D is unresolved. The V gene's germline CDR1 is LGHNT and CDR2 FRNRAP. The CDR3 has 13 residues. Trimming removed 9 bases at V and 8 bases at J, with 16 bases between. The CDR3 sequence is CARRTERREKLFF. Written as DNA, the CDR3 is TGTGCTAGAAGGACCGAAAGGAGGGAAAAACTGTTTTTT.

The J gene is TRBJ2-7, the V gene TRBV28, with TRBD2 identical over 8 bases. Germline CDR1 MDHEN, CDR2 SYDVKM. J lost 6 bases, V lost 2 bases, and 12 bases had no gene match. The CDR3 runs 16 residues. The CDR3 region is CASSLQLAVAPREQYF. In DNA, the CDR3 is TGTGCCAGCAGTTTACAACTAGCGGTAGCCCCCCGCGAGCAGTACTTC.

The gene calls are TRBV28 and TRBJ2-3; D is possibly TRBD1 (6 bases). The V and J ends lost 3 bases and 6 bases respectively, with 19 bases between them. The CDR3 has 16 amino acids. Looked up from germline, CDR1 is MDHEN and CDR2 is SYDVKM. CDR3 loop: CASSLGALGQADTQYF. CDR3 sequence (DNA): TGTGCCAGCAGTTTGGGGGCCCTAGGGCAGGCCGATACGCAGTATTTT. The whole variable domain, remainder taken from reference TRBV28 and TRBJ2-3, is DVKVTQSSRYLVKRTGEKVFLECVQDMDHENMFWYRQDPGLGLRLIYFSYDVKMKEKGDIPEGYSVSREKKERFSLILESASTNQTSMYLCASSLGALGQADTQYFGPGTRLTVL.

The rearrangement uses TRBV2 and TRBJ1-2, with 7 positions matching TRBD1. V trimming: 7 bases; J trimming: 4 bases; junction bases outside the gene matches: 9. The CDR3 length is 14 residues. From germline, CDR1 is SNHLY and CDR2 FYNNEI. CDR3: CASTEDRSSYGYTF. CDR3 sequence (DNA): TGTGCCAGCACCGAGGACAGGAGCAGCTATGGCTACACCTTC.

The J gene is TRBJ1-1, the V gene TRBV19, with no clear D. V shed 2 bases and J shed 0 bases, with 10 bases lying between them. Germline-derived CDR1 and CDR2 are LNHDA and SQIVND (reference sequence). The CDR3 loop spans 15 amino acids. DNA of the CDR3: TGTGCCAGTAGTATACTTCCGGGTCTGAACACTGAAGCTTTCTTT. Translating gives CASSILPGLNTEAFF.

The chain combines TRBV10-3 with TRBJ2-5; 15 bases are shared with TRBD2. The J segment lost 7 bases and the V segment lost 2 bases, leaving 5 bases of the junction unmatched. Germline lookup yields CDR1 ENHRY and CDR2 SYGVKD. The CDR3 covers 16 residues. CDR3: CAISEGTSGGLGTQYF. In DNA, the CDR3 is TGTGCCATCAGTGAGGGGACTAGCGGGGGGCTGGGGACCCAGTACTTC.

J is TRBJ2-2 and V is TRBV5-1, with 9 bases lining up with TRBD1. Unmatched junction bases numbered 3, after V lost 3 bases and J lost 6 bases. CDR1 is SGHRS and CDR2 is YFSETQ in the germline V gene. CDR3 length: 14 amino acids. CDR3 sequence: CASSSGQGAGELFF. DNA for the CDR3: TGCGCCAGCAGCTCGGGACAGGGTGCCGGGGAGCTGTTTTTT.

This clone was seen only once. One end of the junction varies from germline; a read error may be responsible. The chain couples TRBV28 to TRBJ2-3; the D is unclear. Germline CDR1 MDHEN, CDR2 SYDVKM. The CDR3 spans 15 residues. The CDR3 coding sequence is TGTGCCAACAGTTTATATCGAGATAGCACAGATACGCAGTATTTT. Residues: CANSLYRDSTDTQYF.

This clone has a single count. The rearrangement joins TRBV5-1 to TRBJ2-1; TRBD2 aligns across 9 bases. The germline gives CDR1 SGHRS, CDR2 YFSETQ. Trimming at V came to 6 bases and at J to 5 bases, leaving 12 bases not matched to a gene. The CDR3 runs 16 residues. The CDR3 reads CASILGVRGGHNEQFF. The CDR3 bases are TGCGCCAGCATCCTTGGGGTGCGGGGGGGCCACAATGAGCAGTTCTTC. Based on the CDR3 plus reference TRBV5-1 and TRBJ2-1, the full variable domain is KAGVTQTPRYLIKTRGQQVTLSCSPISGHRSVSWYQQTPGQGLQFLFEYFSETQRNKGNFPGRFSGRQFSNSRSEMNVSTLELGDSALYLCASILGVRGGHNEQFFGPGTRLTVL.

V is TRBV30 and J is TRBJ1-6; D is ambiguous. Germline CDR1 reads GTSNPN; CDR2 reads SVGIG (reference sequence). The ends were cut back, 1 base at V and 7 bases at J, with 8 bases in the middle. The CDR3 is made up of 13 amino acids. The chain's CDR3 is CAWSDDWNSPLHF. The CDR3 nucleotides are TGTGCCTGGAGTGATGACTGGAATTCACCCCTCCACTTT.